Sequencing of this T cell receptor (beta chain) was carried out in a study of CD8+CD57+ T cells in acquired aplastic anemia (dated by TCRdb to 2017 to 2018). About the investigation overall: Extracted DNA from sorted CD4+ and CD8+ cells averaged approximately 3 ug, ranging from roughly 0.17 to 27.4 ug.

In this study, sorted CD4+ and CD8+ T cells from the blood of healthy subjects and of severe aplastic anemia patients had their TCR repertoires deep-sequenced. Ficoll-Paque density gradient centrifugation was used to isolate peripheral blood mononuclear cells. CD4+ and CD8+ T cells were sorted by FACS or magnetic beads before DNA extraction. Profiling of TCR beta VDJ combinations and CDR3 sequences used genomic DNA as the template. An Illumina HiSeq 2000 was used for TCR repertoire sequencing. The study's own analysis went as follows. TRBV/TRBJ rearrangement plots, CDR3 size and DJ length profiles, and Simpson's diversity index were used to assess repertoires. The most abundant DNA sequence in the deep sequencing data was defined as the immunodominant clone. CDR3 amino acid sequences were checked for sharing across subjects and were also compared against the VDJdb database and published repertoires. TCRdb trimmed public reads at Q25 via fastp, called clones via MiXCR and kept in-frame beta chains. CDR3 protein sequences are deduplicated, and each keeps its most common genes and DNA. TCRdb, rather than the study authors, made the V and J calls. The sample table holds 150,000 to 200,000 distinct CDR3 sequences, of which over 60% were seen once. The ten largest clones take up about 43% of the sample.

Results and caveats for the whole study, not just this receptor: Twenty-nine CD8+ CDR3 sequences were shared between patients and controls but appeared highly expressed in patients and within their immunodominant clones. No significant difference in CD8+ Simpson's diversity was found between patients and healthy controls (P=0.060).

Points on this clonotype: The clone's antigen remains unknown. Per-base qualities were not stored, and no clone one base away is much larger.

Sequences KGHDR (CDR1) and SFDVKD (CDR2) are obtained from the germline V gene. V and J are truncated by 3 bases and 4 bases respectively, leaving an intervening sequence of 8 bases. Including cysteine and phenylalanine, the CDR3 has 13 amino acids. The entry retains the CDR3 DNA only, 39 bases that are in frame from base 1. The TCR was taken from a human donor with severe aplastic anemia or a healthy control (not recorded which). The sequence is built from TRBV24-1 and TRBJ1-2; TRBD1 could be the D gene, as 5 bases match. The material sequenced was sorted CD4+, CD8+, or CD8+CD57+ T cells (not recorded which) from PBMCs. The bases read TGTGCCACCAGTGATAAGACAGCCTATGGCTACACCTTC. It encodes CATSDKTAYGYTF.